This T cell receptor beta chain was observed in a study of T cell repertoires in ileal Crohn's disease. About the research overall: About half of patients got postoperative therapy: about a dozen thiopurines, under 20 anti-TNF.

Study-wide results and caveats: Sorted CD8 T cells held more high-frequency clones than CD4. Endoscopic recurrence occurred in every patient whose clonality exceeded 26.8%.

Notes on this clone: What it recognizes is unknown.

V lost 1 base and J lost 8, with 14 bases in between. In germline, CDR1 is SEHNR, CDR2 FQNEAQ (reference sequence). CDR3 size: 14 residues. Around 0.45 micrograms of biopsy DNA per sample underwent TCRB immunosequencing. The repertoire was sequenced with immunoSEQ multiplex PCR; TCRdb's copy has only in-frame clones and lacks some. The sample gives some 28,000 clones, roughly three quarters of which show up once; 5.5% to 6.5% is in the top ten. This chain uses TRBV7-9 with TRBJ1-2; D might be TRBD1 (6 bases). Sequences were obtained from ileal tissue. This TCR was sampled from an adult with Crohn's disease. The CDR3 DNA sequence: TGTGCCAGCAGCTTAGGTGGCAGGGGTGGAGGCTACACCTTC. Protein product: CASSLGGRGGGYTF.